This passage covers 21 T cell receptor beta chains from one sample sequenced in a study of CD8 T cells in Susac syndrome. After extraction with the RNeasy kit, about 0.45 to 1 ug of the RNA was reverse transcribed using random hexamers. TCRdb passed the immunoSEQ multiplex PCR reads through MiXCR, listing each CDR3 protein once. This table has 330,000 or so distinct CDR3 sequences, around 89% appearing once. The sample consisted of CD8+ T cells from PBMCs. The receptors here all came from a human donor with multiple sclerosis.

V gene TRBV19 combines with J gene TRBJ1-5, with a tentative D call TRBD1 (6 bases). The CDR3 has 16 amino acids. In germline, CDR1 is LNHDA, CDR2 SQIVND (reference sequence). Trimming pared 5 bases from V and 3 bases from J, leaving 17 bases between. CDR3 DNA sequence: TGTGCCAGTAGTCTCGGGACAAGGGCTTACAATCAGCCCCAGCATTTT. Amino acids: CASSLGTRAYNQPQHF.

CDR3 region: CASSLTSRTDTQYF. The CDR3 bases are TGTGCCAGCAGCTTAACGTCGCGCACAGATACGCAGTATTTT. The chain carries TRBV7-3 and TRBJ2-3; no definite D call. CDR1 and CDR2 from the germline V gene are SGHTA and FQGTGA. Trimming removed 0 bases from V and 1 base from J, with 5 bases in between. The length of the CDR3 is 14 residues.

This chain joins TRBV4-1 and TRBJ2-1; no clear D. The ends were cut back, 1 base at V and 4 bases at J, with 8 bases in the middle. Germline-derived CDR1 and CDR2 are MGHRA and YSYEKL. The CDR3 sequence is 14 residues long. CDR3 residues: CASSQVSAYNEQFF. The CDR3 region has the DNA TGCGCCAGCAGCCAAGTCTCCGCTTACAATGAGCAGTTCTTC.

V and J are TRBV4-1 and TRBJ1-1, with 9 positions matching TRBD1. Germline V CDR1 and CDR2: MGHRA, YSYEKL. This CDR3 region has 15 residues. Losses at the gene ends were 4 bases for V and 6 bases for J; bases not matched to a gene: 9. The CDR3 nucleotides read TGCGCCAGCAGCCGACCCGGGACAGGGAGGCCTGAAGCTTTCTTT. Encoded protein: CASSRPGTGRPEAFF.

This clonotype has just a few counts. The V call is TRBV7-3, the J call TRBJ1-1; D possibly corresponds to TRBD1 (6 bases). V lost 0 bases and J 4 bases, leaving 6 bases between the germline ends. The CDR3 contains 13 residues. Germline V gene lookup returns CDR1 SGHTA and CDR2 FQGTGA. The CDR3 sequence: CASSLTGATEAFF. Written as DNA, the CDR3 is TGTGCCAGCAGCTTAACGGGGGCCACTGAAGCTTTCTTT.

This clonotype was observed a single time. This chain joins TRBV7-8 and TRBJ2-3; 11 bases fit TRBD2. After removal of 1 base from V and 4 bases from J, the junction contained 7 bases not matched to a gene. The germline gives CDR1 SGHVS, CDR2 FQNEAQ. This CDR3 comprises 17 residues. The CDR3 DNA follows: TGTGCCAGCAGCTTAGGGGCTAGCGGGGGGTTCTCAGATACGCAGTATTTT. It specifies CASSLGASGGFSDTQYF.

The J gene is TRBJ2-2, the V gene TRBV6-2 or TRBV6-3; either TRBD1 or TRBD2 may supply D (6 bases each). Between the trimmed V and J ends, which lost 2 bases and 6 bases, there was a span of 19 bases. Germline V lookup: CDR1 MNHEY, CDR2 SVGEGT. The CDR3 is 17 residues long. The CDR3, as DNA: TGTGCCAGCAGTTACGACGAGACAGGAAGGGAGGCCGGGGAGCTGTTTTTT. Translation: CASSYDETGREAGELFF.

CDR3 region: CASSYSTRFSYEQYF. The CDR3 bases are TGTGCCAGCAGTTACTCGACGCGGTTTTCCTACGAGCAGTACTTC. V gene TRBV6-5 combines with J gene TRBJ2-7; D unclear. V was trimmed by 0 bases and J by 1 base, leaving 10 bases between them. CDR3 size: 15 residues. Looked up from germline, CDR1 is MNHEY and CDR2 is SVGAGI.

The chain has TRBV20-1 and TRBJ2-1; no clear D. V was shortened by 5 bases and J by 10 bases, with 18 bases between the two germline ends. Germline CDR1 and CDR2: DFQATT and SNEGSKA (reference sequence). There are 13 residues in the CDR3. The CDR3 region is CSASPERPEEQFF. CDR3 coding DNA: TGCAGTGCTTCCCCTGAGCGCCCGGAGGAGCAGTTCTTC.

This chain uses TRBV29-1 with TRBJ1-1, with TRBD1 as a possible D gene (5 bases). This CDR3 has 13 residues. Germline CDR1 reads SQVTM; CDR2 reads ANQGSEA. The ends were cut back, 3 bases at V and 3 bases at J, with 11 bases in the middle. DNA of the CDR3: TGCAGCGTTGACAGGGTAGAGGACACTGAAGCTTTCTTT. Translating gives CSVDRVEDTEAFF.

This clonotype was seen just once. The rearrangement uses TRBV27 and TRBJ1-6, with D unclear. The CDR3 consists of 15 residues. Trimming took off 0 bases at V and 9 bases at J, with 12 bases between the two ends. CDR1 is MNHEY and CDR2 is SMNVEV in the germline V gene (reference sequence). The CDR3 DNA reads TGTGCCAGCAGTTTATCTGGGAACTCCGTTTCACCCCTCCACTTT. It encodes CASSLSGNSVSPLHF.

This chain joins TRBV30 and TRBJ2-3; 12 bases are a match to TRBD2. V lost 5 bases, J lost 4 bases, and 4 bases stayed unmatched. This CDR3 has 14 residues. CDR1 and CDR2 (germline): GTSNPN, SVGIG (reference sequence). The CDR3 sequence is CAWALAGGSDTQYF. The CDR3 region has the DNA TGTGCCTGGGCCCTAGCGGGGGGGTCAGATACGCAGTATTTT.

This chain joins TRBV2 and TRBJ2-7, with unresolved D. Germline CDR1 reads SNHLY; CDR2 reads FYNNEI. The ends were cut back, 2 bases at V and 0 bases at J, with 11 bases in the middle. The length of the CDR3 is 15 residues. CDR3 DNA sequence: TGTGCCAGCAGTGAAAATTGGCCCTACTCCTACGAGCAGTACTTC. Its protein product is CASSENWPYSYEQYF.

Turning to this clonotype: Compared with germline, one end of the junction differs, possibly owing to a read error. J is TRBJ2-1 and V is TRBV27; either TRBD1 or TRBD2 may supply D (6 bases each). Germline V gene data show CDR1 as MNHEY and CDR2 as SMNVEV (reference sequence). The CDR3 covers 16 residues. The CDR3 loop is CASSLSEGDSSNEQFF. CDR3 DNA: TGTGCCAGCAGTTTATCGGAGGGGGACTCCTCCAATGAGCAGTTCTTC.

This chain links TRBV20-1 with TRBJ2-7; 13 nucleotides match TRBD2. CDR3 length equals 15 residues. CDR1 DFQATT and CDR2 SNEGSKA come from the germline V gene (reference sequence). The ends lost 3 bases at V and 3 bases at J; junction bases unmatched: 5. CDR3 nucleotide sequence: TGCAGTGCTAGCGCGGGACTAGCGGGATTCTACGAGCAGTACTTC. Its translation is CSASAGLAGFYEQYF.

The V call is TRBV7-3, the J call TRBJ2-7; tentative D call: TRBD2 (6 bases). The length of the CDR3 is 13 residues. Per germline, CDR1 SGHTA and CDR2 FQGTGA. Trimming left V 4 bases short and J 5 bases short, with 12 bases between. Here the CDR3 reads CASSSWGGNEQYF. The CDR3 DNA follows: TGTGCCAGCAGCTCCTGGGGAGGTAACGAGCAGTACTTC.

This CDR3 is CASSHKDGTNSPLHF. For the CDR3, the DNA is TGTGCCAGTAGTCACAAGGACGGGACGAATTCACCCCTCCACTTT. J is TRBJ1-6 and V is TRBV19; the D gene is possibly TRBD1 (5 bases). Trimming took off 5 bases at V and 7 bases at J, with 15 bases between the two ends. The germline V gene encodes CDR1 LNHDA and CDR2 SQIVND (reference sequence). This CDR3 spans 15 amino acids.

This chain connects TRBV12-3 or TRBV12-4 to TRBJ2-2; D tentatively fits TRBD1 or TRBD2 (6 bases each). This CDR3 is built from 14 residues. V lost 3 bases to trimming and J lost 6 bases, with 11 bases between them. The CDR3 region has the DNA TGTGCCAGCAGTTTCGGGGGCTCGGCCGGGGAGCTGTTTTTT. It specifies CASSFGGSAGELFF.

This chain joins TRBV7-9 and TRBJ2-7; TRBD2 matches at 8 bases. V trimming: 6 bases; J trimming: 5 bases; junction bases outside the gene matches: 6. In germline, CDR1 is SEHNR, CDR2 FQNEAQ (reference sequence). There are 13 residues in the CDR3. The CDR3 sequence: CASRPGLGNEQYF. The CDR3 nucleotides are TGTGCCAGCAGACCGGGACTAGGTAACGAGCAGTACTTC.

The chain carries TRBV7-9 and TRBJ1-6, with 7 bases identical to TRBD1. V lost 5 bases, J lost 4 bases, and 8 bases stayed unmatched. This CDR3 contains 16 residues. The germline V gene encodes CDR1 SEHNR and CDR2 FQNEAQ (reference sequence). For the CDR3, the DNA is TGTGCCAGCAGCAGCTCGACAGGGCTGTATAATTCACCCCTCCACTTT. This encodes CASSSSTGLYNSPLHF.

The chain combines TRBV5-6 with TRBJ2-5, with D unresolved. Per the germline V gene, CDR1 is SGHDT and CDR2 is YYEEEE. This CDR3 has 11 amino acids. Trimming stripped 1 base from V and 7 bases from J, with 5 bases between. This chain's CDR3 is CASSLLSTQYF. Here the CDR3 DNA reads TGTGCCAGCAGCTTGCTGTCGACCCAGTACTTC.